This T cell receptor beta chain was identified during a study of blood T cell repertoires in COVID-19. The wider study: Samples came from the United States, Italy and Spain, spanning acute and convalescent COVID-19. T cells, B-cell-depleted T cells, or PBMCs provided the cDNA or gDNA that served as material.

A Seattle source enrolled patients during active infection and followed them longitudinally. This clone was picked up a small number of times. This CDR3 comprises 17 residues. Germline CDR1 SEHNR, CDR2 FQNEAQ (reference sequence). J was trimmed by 2 bases and V by 7 bases; bases with no gene match: 14. Original methodology: Scientists estimated how many nucleated cells there were by amplifying reference gene primers. Sequencing was performed with immunoSEQ multiplex PCR; in TCRdb, only in-frame clones are kept and a portion is missing. Clonal size and the V and J genes are those of that table, whereas D and trimming came from the DNA. The sample records roughly 170,000 clones, around 87% being singletons.

Sequences were obtained from peripheral blood. The J gene is TRBJ2-1, the V gene TRBV7-9; TRBD2 matches at 7 bases. This clonotype was obtained from a woman aged 70-85 years with COVID-19, enrolled during active disease. The CDR3 here is CASTTFLSGLPYNEQFF. DNA for the CDR3: TGTGCCAGCACCACGTTTCTTAGCGGGTTACCCTACAATGAGCAGTTCTTC.